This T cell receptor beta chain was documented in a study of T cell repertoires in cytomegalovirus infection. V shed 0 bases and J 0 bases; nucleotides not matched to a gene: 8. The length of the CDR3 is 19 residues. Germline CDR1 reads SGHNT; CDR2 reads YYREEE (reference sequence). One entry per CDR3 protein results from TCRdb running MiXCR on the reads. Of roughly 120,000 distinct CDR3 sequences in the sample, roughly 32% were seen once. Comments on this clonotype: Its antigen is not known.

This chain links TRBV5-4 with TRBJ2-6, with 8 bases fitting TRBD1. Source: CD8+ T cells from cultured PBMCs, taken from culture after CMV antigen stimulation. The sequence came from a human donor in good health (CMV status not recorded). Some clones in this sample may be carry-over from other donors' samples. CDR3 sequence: CASSLDYWTGNSGANVLTF. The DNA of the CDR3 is TGTGCCAGCAGCTTGGATTATTGGACAGGGAACTCTGGGGCCAACGTCCTGACTTTC.